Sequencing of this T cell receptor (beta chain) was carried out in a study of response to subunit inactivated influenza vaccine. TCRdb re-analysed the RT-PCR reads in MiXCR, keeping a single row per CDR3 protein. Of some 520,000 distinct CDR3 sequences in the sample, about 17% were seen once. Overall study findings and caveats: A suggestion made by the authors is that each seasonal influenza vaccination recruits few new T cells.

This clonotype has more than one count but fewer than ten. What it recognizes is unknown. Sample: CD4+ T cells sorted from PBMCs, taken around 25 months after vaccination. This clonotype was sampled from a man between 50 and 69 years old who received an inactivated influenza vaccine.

The chain's CDR3 is CASSLAPTMETQYF. CDR3 nucleotides: TGTGCCAGCAGCTTAGCCCCAACTATGGAGACCCAGTACTTC. The V and J genes are TRBV7-2 and TRBJ2-5; the D is unclear. The V end lost 0 bases, the J end lost 5 bases, and 10 bases lay between the germline ends. The germline CDR1 and CDR2 sequences are SGHTA and FQGNSA. The length of the CDR3 is 14 residues.